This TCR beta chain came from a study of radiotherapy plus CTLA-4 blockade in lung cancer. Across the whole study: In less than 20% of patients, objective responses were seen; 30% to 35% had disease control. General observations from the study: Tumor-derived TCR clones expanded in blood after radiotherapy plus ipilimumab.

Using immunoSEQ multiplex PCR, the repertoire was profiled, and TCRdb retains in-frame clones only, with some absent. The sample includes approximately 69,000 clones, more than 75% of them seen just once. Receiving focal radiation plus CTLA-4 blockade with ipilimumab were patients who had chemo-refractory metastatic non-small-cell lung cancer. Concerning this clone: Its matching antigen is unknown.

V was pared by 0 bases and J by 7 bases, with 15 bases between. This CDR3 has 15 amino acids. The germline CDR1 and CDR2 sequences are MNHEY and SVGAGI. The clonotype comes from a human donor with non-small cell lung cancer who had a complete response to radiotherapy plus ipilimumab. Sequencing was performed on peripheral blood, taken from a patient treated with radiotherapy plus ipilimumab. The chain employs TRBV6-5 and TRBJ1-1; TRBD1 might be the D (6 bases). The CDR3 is CASSYSAGADGEAFF. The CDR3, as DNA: TGTGCCAGCAGTTACTCTGCAGGGGCAGATGGTGAAGCTTTCTTT.